These 8 T cell receptor beta chains share one sample of origin, sequenced in a study of T cell repertoires in cytomegalovirus infection (dated by TCRdb to the late 2010s). Their target antigens are unknown. The sample's treatment or condition label is to be understood as: in vitro stimulation with specific CMV peptide epitopes to enrich CMV-specific T cells. Instrument on record: Illumina HiSeq 1500. TCRdb reprocessing: public reads trimmed at Q25 with fastp, clones called with MiXCR, in-frame beta chains kept. Identical CDR3 proteins give one entry, which carries the most common genes and DNA. The sample includes around 770,000 distinct CDR3 sequences, with under 35% observed a single time. About 12% of the sample is taken by the ten largest. The sequencing used cultured CD8+ T cells from PBMCs, collected from culture after CMV antigen stimulation. The receptor set was obtained from a human donor in good health (CMV status not recorded). Some clones in this sample may be carry-over from other donors' samples.

This sequence joins TRBV6-1 and TRBJ1-2, with 9 bases aligning to TRBD1. Trimming cost V 10 bases and J 7 bases; bases outside gene matches: 13. CDR3 size: 14 residues. CDR1 and CDR2 from the germline V gene are MNHNS and SASEGT. The CDR3 spells CATREWTGVVGYTF. CDR3 DNA: TGTGCCACCAGAGAATGGACAGGGGTCGTTGGCTACACCTTC.

The chain uses TRBV7-9 and TRBJ1-5; TRBD1 matches 9 bases. The germline gives CDR1 SEHNR, CDR2 FQNEAQ (reference sequence). The trim removed 5 bases at V and 5 bases at J, leaving 4 bases unmatched. The CDR3 has 14 amino acids. The CDR3 DNA reads as TGTGCCAGCAGCCGGGACAGGGTTGATCAGCCCCAGCATTTT. Translated: CASSRDRVDQPQHF.

The chain has TRBV3-1 and TRBJ2-2; a possible D gene is TRBD2 (6 bases). The germline V gene has CDR1 LGHDT and CDR2 YNNKEL (reference sequence). Trimming took off 0 bases at V and 3 bases at J, with 14 bases between the two ends. The CDR3 spans 17 residues. The CDR3 nucleotides read TGTGCCAGCAGCCAAGATTGGAGGGCTGAGGACACCGGGGAGCTGTTTTTT. It codes for CASSQDWRAEDTGELFF.

This clonotype occurred a few times. The CDR3 bases are TGTGCCAGTAGTATAGAAAATCAGCCCCAGCATTTT. It translates to CASSIENQPQHF. The J gene is TRBJ1-5, the V gene TRBV19; D ambiguous. CDR1 LNHDA and CDR2 SQIVND come from the germline V gene (reference sequence). This CDR3 is built from 12 residues. V dropped 0 bases and J dropped 4 bases, with 1 base sitting between them. The whole variable domain, filled in from reference TRBV19 and TRBJ1-5, reads DGGITQSPKYLFRKEGQNVTLSCEQNLNHDAMYWYRQDPGQGLRLIYYSQIVNDFQKGDIAEGYSVSREKKESFPLTVTSAQKNPTAFYLCASSIENQPQHFGDGTRLSIL.

This chain joins TRBV14 and TRBJ1-6; no clear D. Germline CDR1 SGHDN, CDR2 FVKESK. The CDR3 is 17 residues long. V shed 0 bases and J shed 0 bases, with 9 bases lying between them. Written as DNA, the CDR3 is TGTGCCAGCAGCCAAGATCGGGCGAGCTCCTATAATTCACCCCTCCACTTT. Translation gives CASSQDRASSYNSPLHF.

In this sample, this clonotype turned up a few times. This rearrangement joins TRBV19 to TRBJ2-1; no definite D call. Germline V gene lookup returns CDR1 LNHDA and CDR2 SQIVND (reference sequence). The V end was cut by 0 bases, the J end by 8 bases, with 2 bases between. The CDR3 extends over 11 amino acids. CDR3 DNA sequence: TGTGCCAGTAGTATAGAGGATGAGCAGTTCTTC. It yields the protein CASSIEDEQFF.

The table lists this clonotype with a few counts. V gene TRBV7-8 combines with J gene TRBJ1-2, with TRBD1 as a possible D gene (5 bases). The CDR3 is 16 amino acids. Per germline, CDR1 SGHVS and CDR2 FQNEAQ. Deletions cut 4 bases from V and 5 bases from J, with 20 bases between. This CDR3 is CASSSSGTILGYGYTF. The CDR3 nucleotides are TGTGCCAGCAGCTCTTCCGGGACCATCCTTGGGTATGGCTACACCTTC.

This clonotype was seen more than once but under ten times. The V and J genes are TRBV11-2 and TRBJ2-3; no firm D call. The CDR3 loop spans 13 amino acids. Germline CDR1 and CDR2: SGHAT and FQNNGV. Trimming shortened V by 2 bases and J by 4 bases, and 7 bases separated the two germline ends. For the CDR3, the DNA is TGTGCCAGCAGCTTACGACCATCAGATACGCAGTATTTT. Translated: CASSLRPSDTQYF.